This T cell receptor (beta chain) originates from a study of T-cell reconstitution after alpha-beta-depleted transplantation in children. Study-level results: Newly produced T cells mostly provided counts and TCRbeta diversity after one year, as hyperexpanded clones declined. By about two months after transplant, alpha-beta T cells reportedly arose from several hundred graft clones that had expanded. Recipient T cells and thymic progenitors that survived were the source of the high TCRbeta diversity seen at day 60 in some patients.

It was with unique molecular identifiers that the TCRbeta library was prepared. TCRdb analysed the PCR reads with MiXCR anew, one entry per CDR3 protein. The table has a few hundred thousand distinct CDR3 sequences, over 10% seen once. On this clonotype: Its target is unknown.

V gave up 4 bases and J gave up 4 bases; unmatched junction bases: 12. Germline V CDR1 and CDR2: LGHNA, YNFKEQ. The CDR3 is 16 residues long. This receptor was obtained from a male patient younger than 18 who had a stem cell transplant for acute myeloid leukemia, so the T cells may come from the graft donor. V usage is TRBV4-2 and J usage is TRBJ2-5; 7 positions match TRBD1. The material sequenced was PBMCs, mostly from graft donor cells, taken 360 days after TCRalphabeta/CD19-depleted stem cell transplant. The CDR3 region is CASSPSGSRQGETQYF. The CDR3 DNA is TGTGCCAGCAGCCCAAGCGGATCGAGACAGGGAGAGACCCAGTACTTC.